Listed below are T cell receptor beta chains from one sample, sequenced in a study of cytomegalovirus exposure and HLA in healthy donors. Using immunoSEQ multiplex PCR, the repertoire was profiled, and TCRdb retains in-frame clones only, with some absent. The sample contains around 140,000 clones, roughly 79% of which appear only once. What was sequenced was PBMCs. These receptors originate from a male donor in good health and CMV-seronegative. Both conserved end residues are part of each CDR3. Each record gives: D gene, J gene, clone size, V gene, CDR3 protein, CDR3 DNA. D genes are given only for firm matches. Only part of the rows carry a size: once, few, many, or a class if the clone is expanded.

- | TRBJ2-5 | - | TRBV7-9 | CASSLGSGQETQYF | TGTGCCAGCAGCTTAGGGAGCGGACAAGAGACCCAGTACTTC
TRBD1 | TRBJ2-1 | few | TRBV6-1 | CASRDRGYEQFF | TGTGCCAGCAGGGACAGGGGGTATGAGCAGTTCTTC
- | TRBJ2-7 | - | TRBV4-1 | CASSQAGGSYEQYF | TGCGCCAGCAGCCAAGCAGGGGGGTCCTACGAGCAGTACTTC
- | TRBJ1-3 | - | TRBV7-2 | CASRPDGLGNTIYF | TGTGCCAGCAGACCGGACGGACTCGGAAACACCATATATTTT
- | TRBJ1-1 | - | TRBV14 | CASSQGAYRNTEAFF | TGTGCCAGCAGCCAAGGGGCGTATAGGAACACTGAAGCTTTCTTT
TRBD1 | TRBJ1-1 | - | TRBV5-1 | CASSLRGTVNTEAFF | TGCGCCAGCAGCTTGAGGGGGACAGTGAACACTGAAGCTTTCTTT
TRBD1 | TRBJ2-7 | - | TRBV7-6 | CSSSKGTAYEQYF | TGTTCCAGCAGCAAAGGGACAGCCTACGAGCAGTACTTC
TRBD1 | TRBJ1-6 | once | TRBV30 | CAWTGQGGSPLHF | TGTGCCTGGACGGGACAGGGTGGTTCACCCCTCCACTTT
- | TRBJ1-1 | once | TRBV5-4 | CASSLDGSMNTEAFF | TGTGCCAGCAGCTTGGACGGGTCTATGAACACTGAAGCTTTCTTT
- | TRBJ1-1 | - | TRBV9 | CASSVAGNTEAFF | TGTGCCAGCAGCGTAGCAGGGAACACTGAAGCTTTCTTT
TRBD2 | TRBJ2-3 | - | TRBV19 | CASSIRLAGGDTQYF | TGTGCCAGTAGTATAAGGCTAGCGGGGGGAGATACGCAGTATTTT
TRBD1 | TRBJ2-5 | - | TRBV5-1 | CASSLGDRVKTQYF | TGCGCCAGCAGCTTAGGGGACAGGGTGAAGACCCAGTACTTC
TRBD1 | TRBJ2-3 | - | TRBV30 | CAWSVTGADTQYF | TGTGCCTGGAGTGTAACAGGGGCAGATACGCAGTATTTT
- | TRBJ1-2 | - | TRBV5-1 | CASSLGQYYGYTF | TGCGCCAGCAGCTTGGGACAGTACTATGGCTACACCTTC
TRBD2 | TRBJ2-7 | - | TRBV13 | CASSQGTSGGEQYF | TGTGCCAGCAGCCAAGGGACTAGCGGGGGTGAGCAGTACTTC
TRBD1 | TRBJ1-1 | - | TRBV6-5 | CASRAGTGESAEAFF | TGTGCCAGCAGAGCCGGGACAGGAGAGTCGGCTGAAGCTTTCTTT
TRBD2 | TRBJ2-5 | - | TRBV18 | CASSPPAGAQGTQYF | TGTGCCAGCTCACCACCAGCGGGGGCCCAAGGGACCCAGTACTTC
- | TRBJ1-3 | - | TRBV7-8 | CASSLGAASGNTIYF | TGTGCCAGCAGCTTAGGGGCAGCCTCTGGAAACACCATATATTTT
- | TRBJ1-2 | - | TRBV6-6 | CASSPPGNYGYTF | TGTGCCAGCAGCCCCCCCGGGAACTATGGCTACACCTTC
TRBD1 | TRBJ1-1 | few | TRBV5-6 | CASIKGAWTEAFF | TGTGCCAGCATCAAGGGGGCGTGGACTGAAGCTTTCTTT
- | TRBJ2-3 | once | TRBV14 | CASSRQLSLTDTQYF | TGTGCCAGCAGCAGACAACTTTCTCTCACAGATACGCAGTATTTT
- | TRBJ1-6 | once | TRBV27 | CASSLIPGWTPLHF | TGTGCCAGCAGTTTAATCCCGGGGTGGACACCCCTCCACTTT
- | TRBJ2-1 | - | TRBV11-3 | CASSLTAEQFF | TGTGCCAGCAGCCTCACAGCTGAGCAGTTCTTC
- | TRBJ1-2 | - | TRBV5-1 | CASSLSGIYGYTF | TGCGCCAGCAGCTTGTCGGGGATCTATGGCTACACCTTC
- | TRBJ2-5 | - | TRBV6-6 | CASRPVGSGQETQYF | TGTGCCAGCAGGCCGGTTGGGTCAGGACAAGAGACCCAGTACTTC
- | TRBJ1-1 | - | TRBV4-3 | CASSQLEGNTEAFF | TGCGCCAGCAGCCAATTAGAGGGAAACACTGAAGCTTTCTTT
TRBD1 | TRBJ1-1 | - | TRBV29-1 | CSVEGQGGGRAFF | TGCAGCGTTGAGGGACAGGGGGGAGGGAGGGCTTTCTTT
- | TRBJ1-2 | - | TRBV6-5 | CASSYLGSGGYYGYTF | TGTGCCAGCAGTTACTTGGGTTCTGGGGGGTACTATGGCTACACCTTC
- | TRBJ2-3 | - | TRBV9 | CASSVDGGLSDTQYF | TGTGCCAGCAGCGTAGACGGCGGCCTCTCCGATACGCAGTATTTT
TRBD1 | TRBJ1-2 | few | TRBV7-2 | CASSPQGAGYGYTF | TGTGCCAGCAGCCCACAGGGGGCCGGCTATGGCTACACCTTC
TRBD1 | TRBJ2-7 | - | TRBV7-2 | CASSPPGQGYEQYF | TGTGCCAGCAGCCCACCGGGACAGGGGTACGAGCAGTACTTC
TRBD2 | TRBJ2-1 | - | TRBV11-3 | CASSVGGGLDEQFF | TGTGCCAGCTCTGTCGGGGGGGGCCTGGATGAGCAGTTCTTC
TRBD1 | TRBJ2-3 | - | TRBV19 | CASRDRGAVGDTQYF | TGTGCCAGTAGAGACAGGGGGGCCGTCGGAGATACGCAGTATTTT
TRBD1 | TRBJ2-4 | - | TRBV13 | CASSSGQQNIQYF | TGTGCCAGCAGCTCGGGACAGCAAAACATTCAGTACTTC
- | TRBJ1-5 | - | TRBV7-2 | CASSLEAGGNQPQHF | TGTGCCAGCAGCTTAGAAGCGGGCGGCAATCAGCCCCAGCATTTT
- | TRBJ2-1 | - | TRBV30 | CAWSVHYNEQFF | TGTGCCTGGAGTGTACATTACAATGAGCAGTTCTTC
TRBD2 | TRBJ2-3 | - | TRBV7-8 | CASSPALAGATGTQYF | TGTGCCAGCAGTCCAGCACTAGCGGGGGCCACGGGTACGCAGTATTTT
TRBD1 | TRBJ2-5 | - | TRBV5-6 | CASSLGGQGSQETQYF | TGTGCCAGCAGCTTGGGGGGACAGGGATCCCAAGAGACCCAGTACTTC
- | TRBJ1-1 | few | TRBV7-2 | CASSLTGQRAEAFF | TGTGCCAGCAGCTTAACAGGGCAACGGGCTGAAGCTTTCTTT
TRBD2 | TRBJ2-5 | - | TRBV9 | CASSGPGGIQETQYF | TGTGCCAGCAGCGGCCCGGGGGGGATCCAAGAGACCCAGTACTTC
TRBD2 | TRBJ2-7 | - | TRBV7-9 | CASSSSSTSGGPYEQYF | TGTGCCAGCAGCTCGTCCTCGACTAGCGGGGGGCCCTACGAGCAGTACTTC
TRBD1 | TRBJ2-6 | - | TRBV11-3 | CASSTRQGRRSGANVLTF | TGTGCCAGCAGCACCCGACAGGGAAGGAGATCTGGGGCCAACGTCCTGACTTTC
- | TRBJ2-2 | - | TRBV7-9 | CASSLALAEDGELFF | TGTGCCAGCAGCTTAGCGCTGGCGGAGGACGGGGAGCTGTTTTTT
- | TRBJ1-5 | - | TRBV19 | CASSIVTVYSNQPQHF | TGTGCCAGTAGTATAGTTACAGTCTATAGCAATCAGCCCCAGCATTTT
- | TRBJ2-7 | - | TRBV15 | CATSLHPGLPYEQYF | TGTGCCACCAGCTTACACCCAGGTCTCCCCTACGAGCAGTACTTC
TRBD1 | TRBJ1-6 | - | TRBV19 | CASSIQGAHSPLHF | TGTGCCAGTAGTATCCAGGGGGCTCACTCACCCCTCCACTTT
- | TRBJ2-7 | - | TRBV10-3 | CAIRSLPYEQYF | TGTGCCATCCGTTCCCTCCCTTACGAGCAGTACTTC
- | TRBJ2-5 | - | TRBV7-2 | CASSLTSLVGQETQYF | TGTGCCAGCAGCTTAACCTCCCTAGTCGGGCAAGAGACCCAGTACTTC
- | TRBJ1-4 | - | TRBV5-1 | CASSLGPQDPNEKLFF | TGCGCCAGCAGCTTGGGCCCACAGGATCCTAATGAAAAACTGTTTTTT
- | TRBJ1-1 | - | TRBV2 | CASSNQGLVEAFF | TGTGCCAGCAGCAATCAGGGGCTTGTTGAAGCTTTCTTT
- | TRBJ2-7 | - | TRBV4-3 | CASSQAATESSYEQYF | TGCGCCAGCAGCCAAGCGGCGACAGAAAGCTCCTACGAGCAGTACTTC
TRBD1 | TRBJ2-7 | - | TRBV29-1 | CSVVLPTGVKDEQYF | TGCAGCGTTGTTCTCCCGACAGGGGTGAAGGACGAGCAGTACTTC
TRBD1 | TRBJ1-6 | - | TRBV6-1 | CASSASTGAINSPLHF | TGTGCCAGCAGTGCCTCGACAGGGGCAATAAATTCACCCCTCCACTTT